These 18 T cell receptor beta chains came from one sample sequenced in a study of T cell repertoires in cytomegalovirus infection. No cognate antigen is known for these TCRs. TCRdb ran MiXCR on the reads and lists one entry per CDR3 protein. The table lists about 500,000 distinct CDR3 sequences, 33% of them singletons, with about a sixth in the top ten. The material sequenced was cultured PBMCs, taken from culture after CMV antigen stimulation. These receptors all come from a human donor in good health (CMV status not recorded). Some clones in this sample may be carry-over from other donors' samples.

This clonotype was detected only once. The chain has TRBV20-1 and TRBJ1-1, with TRBD1 matching 7 bases. After removal of 3 bases from V and 1 base from J, the junction contained 2 bases not matched to a gene. The CDR3 consists of 13 residues. In germline, CDR1 is DFQATT, CDR2 SNEGSKA (reference sequence). The CDR3 DNA reads as TGCAGTGCTAGGGGACAGAGGAACACTGAAGCTTTCTTT. Its translation: CSARGQRNTEAFF.

This clonotype was detected only a few times. This chain joins TRBV6-2 or TRBV6-3 and TRBJ2-4, with 9 bases lining up with TRBD2. This CDR3 contains 15 residues. Germline lookup yields CDR1 MNHEY and CDR2 SVGEGT. Trimming removed 9 bases from V and 1 base from J; junction bases left unmatched: 7. The DNA of the CDR3 is TGTGCCAGTTCGGCGGGAGGGACGGCCAAAAACATTCAGTACTTC. Protein: CASSAGGTAKNIQYF.

This sequence joins TRBV7-8 and TRBJ1-1; D is unresolved. Germline assignment: CDR1 SGHVS and CDR2 FQNEAQ. The CDR3 sequence is 16 residues long. Trimming shortened V by 0 bases and J by 0 bases, and 11 bases separated the two germline ends. The CDR3 nucleotides are TGTGCCAGCAGCTTAGCGTATGCAGGTTTGAACACTGAAGCTTTCTTT. The encoded protein is CASSLAYAGLNTEAFF.

At least ten counts were recorded for this clonotype. V gene TRBV7-2 combines with J gene TRBJ2-7; 11 bases are shared with TRBD1. Trimming at V came to 7 bases and at J to 6 bases, leaving 11 bases not matched to a gene. The germline V gene has CDR1 SGHTA and CDR2 FQGNSA. The CDR3 runs to 15 residues. The CDR3 protein is CASTVWDRGSLEQYF. CDR3 coding DNA: TGTGCCAGCACCGTTTGGGACAGGGGGTCTCTCGAGCAGTACTTC.

This clonotype has a handful of counts. The chain combines TRBV7-8 with TRBJ2-1, with D unclear. Per the germline V gene, CDR1 is SGHVS and CDR2 is FQNEAQ. The CDR3 totals 10 residues. The V gene lost 10 bases and the J gene lost 2 bases, with 3 bases spanning the gap. CDR3 region: CATTYNEQFF. For the CDR3, the DNA is TGTGCCACCACCTACAATGAGCAGTTCTTC.

This clonotype was found a few times. The CDR3 bases are TGTGCCAGCAGTTTAGCCTCGGGGTTCGGCACTGAAGCTTTCTTT. It codes for CASSLASGFGTEAFF. The chain carries TRBV12-3 or TRBV12-4 and TRBJ1-1; the D is unclear. Between the trimmed V and J ends, which lost 0 bases and 4 bases, there was a span of 12 bases. The CDR3 has 15 amino acids.

This chain links TRBV19 with TRBJ2-2; D gene ambiguous. The germline gives CDR1 LNHDA, CDR2 SQIVND (reference sequence). V dropped 0 bases and J dropped 4 bases, with 6 bases sitting between them. There are 14 residues in the CDR3. The CDR3, as DNA: TGTGCCAGTAGTATAGACAGAGCCACCGGGGAGCTGTTTTTT. It encodes CASSIDRATGELFF.

This clonotype was detected a few times. V usage is TRBV6-5 and J usage is TRBJ1-5; no definite D call. V was shortened by 0 bases and J by 5 bases, with 11 bases between the two germline ends. Germline CDR1 is MNHEY and CDR2 is SVGAGI. The CDR3 is made up of 15 amino acids. The CDR3 here is CASSYSSASDQPQHF. The CDR3 nucleotides are TGTGCCAGCAGTTACTCGTCCGCTTCCGATCAGCCCCAGCATTTT.

The chain couples TRBV5-1 to TRBJ1-1, with 8 bases matching TRBD1. Trimming at V came to 0 bases and at J to 1 base, leaving 5 bases not matched to a gene. Per the germline V gene, CDR1 is SGHRS and CDR2 is YFSETQ. The CDR3 has 16 residues. In DNA, the CDR3 is TGCGCCAGCAGCTTGGCCTTTGGGACAGGGAACACTGAAGCTTTCTTT. Protein: CASSLAFGTGNTEAFF. Complete variable domain (other parts from reference TRBV5-1 and TRBJ1-1): KAGVTQTPRYLIKTRGQQVTLSCSPISGHRSVSWYQQTPGQGLQFLFEYFSETQRNKGNFPGRFSGRQFSNSRSEMNVSTLELGDSALYLCASSLAFGTGNTEAFFGQGTRLTVV.

This rearrangement joins TRBV27 to TRBJ1-1; D remains unclear. This CDR3 is built from 13 residues. The V gene lost 6 bases and the J gene lost 5 bases, with 13 bases spanning the gap. Germline CDR1 MNHEY, CDR2 SMNVEV (reference sequence). DNA of the CDR3: TGTGCCAGCAGGCAGGAGGGAAGGACTGAAGCTTTCTTT. This gives the protein CASRQEGRTEAFF.

The chain combines TRBV6-2 or TRBV6-3 with TRBJ1-1; TRBD1 matches at 9 bases. The trim removed 6 bases at V and 5 bases at J, leaving 10 bases unmatched. The CDR3 runs to 15 residues. Per the germline V gene, CDR1 is MNHEY and CDR2 is SVGEGT. The CDR3 loop is CASSRGTGYITEAFF. DNA of the CDR3: TGTGCCAGCAGCCGCGGGACAGGGTACATTACTGAAGCTTTCTTT.

The chain is built from TRBV6-1 and TRBJ2-3, with 10 bases lining up with TRBD2. The ends lost 1 base at V and 2 bases at J; junction bases unmatched: 6. CDR1 and CDR2 from the germline V gene are MNHNS and SASEGT. The CDR3 loop spans 17 amino acids. CDR3 nucleotides: TGTGCCAGCAGTGAAGGGGAAGGACTAGCGGCCACAGATACGCAGTATTTT. This encodes CASSEGEGLAATDTQYF.

The table lists this clonotype with a few counts. The chain links TRBV7-9 to TRBJ1-5, with D possibly TRBD1 on 6 matching bases. Trimming took off 5 bases at V and 6 bases at J, with 14 bases between the two ends. Germline lookup yields CDR1 SEHNR and CDR2 FQNEAQ (reference sequence). CDR3 length equals 14 residues. The CDR3 region is CASSPGGARQPQHF. The CDR3 DNA reads TGTGCCAGCAGCCCGGGGGGGGCCCGTCAGCCCCAGCATTTT.

This clonotype turned up a few times. V is TRBV12-3 or TRBV12-4 and J is TRBJ1-1, with TRBD1 as a possible D gene (6 bases). CDR3 length: 13 residues. V was pared by 10 bases and J by 1 base, with 13 bases between. The CDR3 loop reads CANSIQGNTEAFF. The CDR3 region has the DNA TGTGCCAACTCAATACAGGGGAACACTGAAGCTTTCTTT.

The rearrangement uses TRBV4-1 and TRBJ2-2; 7 positions match TRBD2. The V and J ends lost 0 bases and 6 bases, in that order; junction bases with no gene match: 7. The CDR3 length is 16 residues. Looked up from germline, CDR1 is MGHRA and CDR2 is YSYEKL. The CDR3 protein is CASSQEGGRVAGELFF. The CDR3 DNA reads as TGCGCCAGCAGCCAAGAGGGCGGGAGAGTGGCCGGGGAGCTGTTTTTT.

This clonotype was picked up a small number of times. This sequence joins TRBV27 and TRBJ2-1, with TRBD2 identical over 7 bases. Per the germline V gene, CDR1 is MNHEY and CDR2 is SMNVEV (reference sequence). V trimming: 10 bases; J trimming: 5 bases; junction bases outside the gene matches: 11. CDR3 length: 14 amino acids. The CDR3: CATATSWLHNEQFF. CDR3 DNA: TGTGCCACCGCGACTAGCTGGCTCCACAATGAGCAGTTCTTC.

The chain carries TRBV20-1 and TRBJ1-2; D might be TRBD1 (5 bases). Trimming cost V 3 bases and J 5 bases, with 7 bases left between them. Germline V gene sequence: CDR1 DFQATT, CDR2 SNEGSKA (reference sequence). CDR3 length: 11 residues. This CDR3 reads CSARQGYGYTF. The CDR3 DNA sequence: TGCAGTGCTAGGCAGGGTTATGGCTACACCTTC.

The rearrangement joins TRBV20-1 to TRBJ2-2, with a possible D match to TRBD1 (6 bases). The CDR3 covers 17 residues. V was trimmed by 0 bases and J by 0 bases, leaving 14 bases between them. In germline, CDR1 is DFQATT, CDR2 SNEGSKA (reference sequence). The CDR3: CSARDRGRGTNTGELFF. CDR3 DNA: TGCAGTGCTAGAGATAGGGGCAGGGGCACGAACACCGGGGAGCTGTTTTTT.